This TCR beta chain was sequenced for a study of blood T cell repertoires in COVID-19. Germline CDR1 and CDR2: GTSNPN and SVGIG (reference sequence). The CDR3 totals 15 residues. V trimming: 3 bases; J trimming: 8 bases; junction bases outside the gene matches: 14. Only in-frame clones appear in the TCRdb table, and some are missing; sequencing was by immunoSEQ multiplex PCR. Among some 300,000 clones listed, roughly 89% were seen once. This chain uses TRBV30 with TRBJ1-2; 8 bases align to TRBD1. Sample: PBMCs or T cells enriched from blood (not recorded which). The clonotype comes from a woman aged 45-59 years who had been exposed to COVID-19. Written as DNA, the CDR3 is TGTGCCTGGAGCCCCCGGGCAGGCAGGGGGCAAGGCTACACCTTC. This encodes CAWSPRAGRGQGYTF.